This T cell receptor (beta chain) emerged from a study of cytomegalovirus exposure and HLA in healthy donors. V was trimmed by 3 bases and J by 3 bases, leaving 12 bases between them. Germline CDR1 SGHAT, CDR2 FQNNGV. The CDR3 has 15 residues. Researchers ran the PCR with 60 Vbeta and 13 Jbeta primers. TCRdb's copy holds only in-frame clones and misses some; the assay was immunoSEQ multiplex PCR. The top ten hold around 6% of the sample, which has about 160,000 clones, 75% to 85% seen once. Sequenced input: PBMCs. The V call is TRBV11-2, the J call TRBJ1-5; tentatively, D is TRBD1 (5 bases). The clonotype comes from a man aged 45-65 years in good health and CMV-seropositive. The CDR3 is CASSFNQGDNQPQHF. DNA for the CDR3: TGTGCCAGCAGCTTTAACCAAGGGGACAATCAGCCCCAGCATTTT.